This T cell receptor beta chain was sequenced in a study of T cell changes during pregnancy in multiple sclerosis. This CDR3 has 14 amino acids. Losses at the gene ends were 3 bases for V and 5 bases for J; bases not matched to a gene: 6. Per the germline V gene, CDR1 is MDHEN and CDR2 is SYDVKM. Generated by immunoSEQ multiplex PCR, the TCRdb table keeps only in-frame clones and is missing some. The sample includes roughly 90,000 clones, around 92% of them seen just once. This clonotype was sampled from a female donor with multiple sclerosis, enrolled in a pregnancy study. This sequence joins TRBV28 and TRBJ1-1, with 7 bases aligning to TRBD1. Material: peripheral blood, obtained in the third trimester of pregnancy. Written as DNA, the CDR3 is TGTGCCAGCAGTTTGAGGGGGCTGGGGACTGAAGCTTTCTTT. It translates to CASSLRGLGTEAFF.